These 26 T cell receptor beta chains came from one sample sequenced in a study of patients and donors after allogeneic stem cell transplantation. TCRdb reprocessed the RT-PCR reads with MiXCR, giving one entry per CDR3 protein. The sample yields 900,000 to 1,000,000 distinct CDR3 sequences, roughly 18% seen once. The sample comprised blood, either unsorted or a sorted T cell fraction (not recorded which). Every receptor here comes from a human donor who was either an allogeneic HSCT recipient or a stem cell or donor lymphocyte infusion donor (not recorded which). It is not recorded whose cells these are; they may come from a transplant donor.

This clonotype was counted at least ten times. A junction boundary mismatches the germline segment, possibly from a read error. The chain joins TRBV5-1 to TRBJ2-7; possibly TRBD2 for D (6 bases). The CDR3 has 13 amino acids. Germline V gene data show CDR1 as SGHRS and CDR2 as YFSETQ. CDR3 sequence reads: CASSLARGYEQYF. The DNA of the CDR3 is TGTGCCAGCAGCTTAGCGCGGGGCTACGAGCAGTACTTC.

Many counts were recorded for this clonotype. The CDR3 DNA sequence: TGTGCCAGCAGCTTGGTGGCTAAACAAATCAATGAGCAGTTCTTC. Amino acids: CASSLVAKQINEQFF. This sequence joins TRBV5-6 and TRBJ2-1, with D uncertain. Looked up from germline, CDR1 is SGHDT and CDR2 is YYEEEE. V was trimmed by 0 bases and J by 6 bases, leaving 13 bases between them. This CDR3 is built from 15 residues.

This sequence joins TRBV3-1 and TRBJ2-7; D call uncertain. V lost 0 bases and J lost 3, with 9 bases in between. Germline assignment: CDR1 LGHDT and CDR2 YNNKEL (reference sequence). The CDR3 totals 14 residues. The CDR3 loop is CASSQDPGYYEQYF. DNA for the CDR3: TGTGCCAGCAGCCAAGATCCTGGGTACTACGAGCAGTACTTC.

The V gene is TRBV30, the J gene TRBJ2-7; D remains unclear. V was shortened by 2 bases and J by 7 bases, with 12 bases between the two germline ends. Germline values: CDR1 GTSNPN, CDR2 SVGIG (reference sequence). The CDR3 sequence is 12 residues long. The CDR3 is CAWSPAPVEQYF. The CDR3 DNA follows: TGTGCCTGGAGTCCCGCACCAGTGGAGCAGTACTTC. Drawing the rest from reference TRBV30 and TRBJ2-7, the complete variable domain is SQTIHQWPATLVQPVGSPLSLECTVEGTSNPNLYWYRQAAGRGLQLLFYSVGIGQISSEVPQNLSASRPQDRQFILSSKKLLLSDSGFYLCAWSPAPVEQYFGPGTRLTVT.

This clonotype has just a few counts. The chain carries TRBV9 and TRBJ2-2; D unclear. Per germline, CDR1 SGDLS and CDR2 YYNGEE. This CDR3 has 14 residues. The V end was cut by 2 bases, the J end by 4 bases, with 9 bases between. CDR3 residues: CASSVSLGTGELFF. The CDR3 DNA sequence: TGTGCCAGCAGCGTTAGTTTGGGCACCGGGGAGCTGTTTTTT.

This clonotype appeared a few times. The rearrangement links TRBV12-3 or TRBV12-4 to TRBJ1-5; 8 bases fit TRBD1. Trimming cost V 5 bases and J 7 bases; bases outside gene matches: 7. The CDR3 is made up of 14 amino acids. The CDR3 nucleotides read TGTGCCAGCAGTGATGGACAGGGCTACCAGCCCCAGCATTTT. Translated, it gives CASSDGQGYQPQHF.

The gene calls are TRBV5-1 and TRBJ1-1, with D possibly being TRBD1 (5 bases). The V gene lost 1 base and the J gene lost 5 bases, with 12 bases spanning the gap. The CDR3 has 14 amino acids. Germline-derived CDR1 and CDR2 are SGHRS and YFSETQ. CDR3 residues: CASSLFQGETEAFF. The CDR3 DNA reads TGCGCCAGCAGCTTGTTTCAGGGTGAGACTGAAGCTTTCTTT.

The V gene is TRBV5-1, the J gene TRBJ2-7, with a possible D match to TRBD2 (5 bases). V lost 1 base and J lost 2, with 13 bases in between. Germline-derived CDR1 and CDR2 are SGHRS and YFSETQ. The CDR3 loop spans 15 amino acids. The CDR3 loop is CASSLSPEAAYEQYF. The CDR3, as DNA: TGCGCCAGCAGCTTGTCCCCGGAGGCGGCCTACGAGCAGTACTTC.

The chain couples TRBV20-1 to TRBJ2-1, with no clear D. CDR1 is DFQATT and CDR2 is SNEGSKA in the germline V gene (reference sequence). The CDR3 consists of 13 residues. The V end lost 5 bases, the J end lost 0 bases, and 8 bases lay between the germline ends. The CDR3 sequence: CSAGRPSYNEQFF. CDR3 nucleotide sequence: TGCAGTGCTGGGCGGCCCTCCTACAATGAGCAGTTCTTC.

This clonotype was seen only a few times. The V and J genes are TRBV12-3 or TRBV12-4 and TRBJ1-6; a weak D match, TRBD1 (5 bases). The V gene lost 6 bases and the J gene lost 6 bases, with 15 bases spanning the gap. CDR3 size: 15 residues. The CDR3 coding sequence is TGTGCCAGCAGGCCCAGGGATCCTACTAATTCACCCCTCCACTTT. Translation gives CASRPRDPTNSPLHF.

The V call is TRBV7-2, the J call TRBJ1-1; no clear D. The CDR3 runs to 12 residues. Per germline, CDR1 SGHTA and CDR2 FQGNSA. Trimming removed 5 bases from V and 6 bases from J, with 10 bases in between. The DNA of the CDR3 is TGTGCCAGCAGCCCTCCCACGCCTGAAGCTTTCTTT. This gives the protein CASSPPTPEAFF.

The chain couples TRBV18 to TRBJ1-1, with 7 bases identical to TRBD1. Germline CDR1 reads KGHSH; CDR2 reads LQKENI. CDR3 length equals 18 residues. V shed 2 bases and J 4 bases; nucleotides not matched to a gene: 16. In nucleotides, the CDR3 is TGTGCCAGCTCACCAGGGGGGACAGTCTACGAGGCGAGCACTGAAGCTTTCTTT. Translated: CASSPGGTVYEASTEAFF.

There are a few counts of this clonotype. The gene calls are TRBV27 and TRBJ2-3, with D perhaps given as TRBD1 or TRBD2 (6 bases each). The CDR3 is 15 amino acids. V was clipped by 1 base and J by 6 bases, with 14 bases between them. The germline gives CDR1 MNHEY, CDR2 SMNVEV (reference sequence). The CDR3 bases are TGTGCCAGCAGTTTATTGGGGGGCCCCGGTGATACGCAGTATTTT. It specifies CASSLLGGPGDTQYF.

The V gene is TRBV12-3 or TRBV12-4, the J gene TRBJ2-2, with D hard to call. The CDR3 spans 14 residues. V shed 5 bases and J shed 3 bases, with 10 bases lying between them. The CDR3 DNA follows: TGTGCCAGCAGTCAGGCGCGAGACACCGGGGAGCTGTTTTTT. This gives the protein CASSQARDTGELFF.

In this sample, this clonotype turned up many times. The rearrangement uses TRBV12-3 or TRBV12-4 and TRBJ2-3, with TRBD2 matching 9 bases. The length of the CDR3 is 15 residues. The V segment lost 5 bases and the J segment 1 base; nucleotides outside the gene matches: 4. DNA for the CDR3: TGTGCCAGCAGTCTACGGACTAGCGGCACAGATACGCAGTATTTT. Amino acids: CASSLRTSGTDTQYF.

The CDR3 reads CASSHGRTYNEQFF. The CDR3 nucleotides read TGCGCCAGCAGCCACGGACGGACCTACAATGAGCAGTTCTTC. The gene calls are TRBV4-3 and TRBJ2-1; unclear D gene. The ends were cut back, 3 bases at V and 2 bases at J, with 8 bases in the middle. The CDR3 sequence is 14 residues long. Germline CDR1 reads LGHNA; CDR2 reads YSLEER.

In its sample, this clonotype was seen many times. This chain joins TRBV9 and TRBJ1-5, with a possible D match to TRBD1 (6 bases). This CDR3 spans 14 amino acids. Trimming stripped 5 bases from V and 4 bases from J, with 13 bases between. In germline, CDR1 is SGDLS, CDR2 YYNGEE. The CDR3 sequence: CASSATGGNQPQHF. The CDR3 DNA reads TGTGCCAGCAGTGCGACAGGAGGAAATCAGCCCCAGCATTTT.

This clonotype was detected a few times. This chain connects TRBV10-3 to TRBJ2-2; 8 positions match TRBD2. V dropped 0 bases and J dropped 6; count of bases not matched to a gene: 6. The CDR3 spans 16 residues. Germline V gene sequence: CDR1 ENHRY, CDR2 SYGVKD. The CDR3 loop reads CAISESVSGISGELFF. The DNA for the CDR3 is TGTGCCATCAGTGAGTCGGTTAGCGGGATCTCCGGGGAGCTGTTTTTT.

This clonotype was found a few times. The chain recombines TRBV14 with TRBJ2-1; D not certain. CDR1 SGHDN and CDR2 FVKESK come from the germline V gene. The CDR3 is 13 residues long. The V end lost 0 bases, the J end lost 6 bases, and 6 bases lay between the germline ends. The chain's CDR3 is CASSQERSNEQFF. The CDR3 DNA is TGTGCCAGCAGCCAAGAGCGCAGCAATGAGCAGTTCTTC.

V is TRBV6-2 or TRBV6-3 and J is TRBJ1-6, with 9 bases identical to TRBD1. Germline lookup yields CDR1 MNHEY and CDR2 SVGEGT. The CDR3 extends over 16 amino acids. Trimming removed 6 bases from V and 8 bases from J; junction bases left unmatched: 11. The CDR3 spells CASSPVQGAGDSPLHF. The CDR3 bases are TGTGCCAGCAGCCCCGTACAGGGGGCTGGGGATTCACCCCTCCACTTT.

This chain uses TRBV19 with TRBJ2-2; D uncertain. V was pared by 0 bases and J by 0 bases, with 11 bases between. Germline V lookup: CDR1 LNHDA, CDR2 SQIVND (reference sequence). The CDR3 sequence is 17 residues long. The DNA for the CDR3 is TGTGCCAGTAGTATAGATCACGGCCTCGCGAACACCGGGGAGCTGTTTTTT. Translation gives CASSIDHGLANTGELFF.

The chain joins TRBV5-6 to TRBJ1-2; 7 bases are a match to TRBD1. Germline trimming cut 3 bases from V and 4 bases from J; bases unmatched to any gene: 9. In germline, CDR1 is SGHDT, CDR2 YYEEEE. The CDR3 length is 15 residues. In DNA form, the CDR3 reads TGTGCCAGCAGCTCGGACGACAGGGACTTCTATGGCTACACCTTC. It encodes CASSSDDRDFYGYTF.

This clonotype was observed many times. The V gene is TRBV10-3, the J gene TRBJ2-2, with D unclear. The CDR3 consists of 13 residues. The germline V gene encodes CDR1 ENHRY and CDR2 SYGVKD. The V gene lost 0 bases and the J gene lost 5 bases, with 4 bases spanning the gap. This CDR3 is CAISESLTGELFF. The CDR3 DNA is TGTGCCATCAGTGAGTCCTTGACCGGGGAGCTGTTTTTT.

V usage is TRBV20-1 and J usage is TRBJ2-7; D could derive from TRBD1 or TRBD2 (5 bases each). CDR1 and CDR2 (germline): DFQATT, SNEGSKA (reference sequence). The CDR3 is 12 residues long. Trimming took 7 bases from V and 5 from J, leaving 15 bases between them. The CDR3 sequence: CSGGPLGDEQYF. The CDR3 DNA reads TGCAGTGGGGGACCCCTCGGAGACGAGCAGTACTTC.

This chain connects TRBV20-1 to TRBJ1-1, with D possibly TRBD1 on 6 matching bases. V lost 3 bases, J lost 6 bases, and 14 bases lay in between. Germline CDR1 DFQATT, CDR2 SNEGSKA (reference sequence). CDR3 size: 13 residues. In DNA form, the CDR3 reads TGCAGTGCTAGTCCGGCAGGGGAGGCTGAAGCTTTCTTT. As protein: CSASPAGEAEAFF.

This clonotype occurred a few times. This chain links TRBV5-1 with TRBJ2-1, with 9 positions matching TRBD2. CDR1 and CDR2 from the germline V gene are SGHRS and YFSETQ. The length of the CDR3 is 18 residues. V trimming: 0 bases; J trimming: 0 bases; junction bases outside the gene matches: 7. This chain's CDR3 is CASSLVPSGMPSYNEQFF. For the CDR3, the DNA is TGCGCCAGCAGCTTGGTCCCTAGCGGGATGCCCTCCTACAATGAGCAGTTCTTC.